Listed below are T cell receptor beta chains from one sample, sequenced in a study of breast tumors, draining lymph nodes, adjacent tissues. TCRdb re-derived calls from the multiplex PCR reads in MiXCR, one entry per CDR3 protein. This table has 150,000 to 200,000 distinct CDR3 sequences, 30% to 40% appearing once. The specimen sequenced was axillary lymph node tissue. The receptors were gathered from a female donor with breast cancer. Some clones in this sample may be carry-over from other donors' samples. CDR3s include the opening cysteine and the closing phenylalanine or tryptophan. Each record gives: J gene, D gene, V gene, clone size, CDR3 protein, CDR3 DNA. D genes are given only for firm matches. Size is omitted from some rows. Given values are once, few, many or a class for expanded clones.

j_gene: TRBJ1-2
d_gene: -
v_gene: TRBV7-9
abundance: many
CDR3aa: CASSLKSPFTPNYGYTF
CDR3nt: TGTGCCAGCAGCTTAAAAAGTCCCTTTACCCCTAACTATGGCTACACCTTC

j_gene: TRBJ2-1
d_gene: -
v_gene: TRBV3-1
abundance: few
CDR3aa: CASSQDRPTDSYNEQFF
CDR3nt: TGTGCCAGCAGCCAAGATCGTCCGACAGATTCCTACAATGAGCAGTTCTTC

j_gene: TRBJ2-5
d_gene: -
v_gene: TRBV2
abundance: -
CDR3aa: CASSLGGVATQYF
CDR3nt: TGTGCCAGCTCATTGGGCGGGGTTGCTACCCAGTACTTC

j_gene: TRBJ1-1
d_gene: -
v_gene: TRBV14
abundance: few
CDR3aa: CASSQMNVNTEAFF
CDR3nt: TGTGCCAGCAGCCAGATGAACGTGAACACTGAAGCTTTCTTT

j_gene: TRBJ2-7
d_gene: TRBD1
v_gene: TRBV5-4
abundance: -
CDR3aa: CASSTQGDYEQYF
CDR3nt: TGTGCCAGCAGCACACAGGGGGACTACGAGCAGTACTTC

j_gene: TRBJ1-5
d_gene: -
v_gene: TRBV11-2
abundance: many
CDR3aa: CASSPGQLNQPQHF
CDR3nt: TGTGCCAGCAGCCCAGGACAGCTCAATCAGCCCCAGCATTTT

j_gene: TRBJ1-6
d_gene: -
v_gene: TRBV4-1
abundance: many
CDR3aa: CASSQDNRFTSPLHF
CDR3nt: TGCGCCAGCAGCCAAGATAACAGGTTTACTTCACCCCTCCACTTT

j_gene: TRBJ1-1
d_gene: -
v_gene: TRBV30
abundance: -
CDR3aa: CAWSIGGNTEAFF
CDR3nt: TGTGCCTGGAGTATAGGGGGGAACACTGAAGCTTTCTTT

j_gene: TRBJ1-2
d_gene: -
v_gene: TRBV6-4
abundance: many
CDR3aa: CASSPNGVKADYGYTF
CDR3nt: TGTGCCAGCAGCCCAAACGGGGTCAAAGCGGACTATGGCTACACCTTC

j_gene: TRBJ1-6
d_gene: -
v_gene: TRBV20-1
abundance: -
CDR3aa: CSARLGGPVGSPLHF
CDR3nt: TGCAGTGCTAGACTCGGAGGGCCCGTTGGTTCACCCCTCCACTTT

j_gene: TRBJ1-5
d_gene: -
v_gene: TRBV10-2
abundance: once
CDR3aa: CASSETGSNQPQHF
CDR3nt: TGCGCCAGCAGTGAAACAGGGAGCAATCAGCCCCAGCATTTT

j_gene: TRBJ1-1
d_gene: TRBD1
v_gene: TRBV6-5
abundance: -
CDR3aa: CASSYRGQGEAFF
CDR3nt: TGTGCCAGCAGTTACCGGGGACAGGGGGAAGCTTTCTTT

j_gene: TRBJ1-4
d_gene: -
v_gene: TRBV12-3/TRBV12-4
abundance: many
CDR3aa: CASSLGQGTNEKLFF
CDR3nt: TGTGCCAGCAGTTTAGGGCAGGGGACTAATGAAAAACTGTTTTTT

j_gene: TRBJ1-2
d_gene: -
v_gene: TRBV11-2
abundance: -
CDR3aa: CASSLGALASYGYTF
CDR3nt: TGTGCCAGCAGCTTAGGGGCATTAGCGTCCTATGGCTACACCTTC

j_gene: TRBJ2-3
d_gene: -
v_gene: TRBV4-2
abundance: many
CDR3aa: CASTRNRGTDTQYF
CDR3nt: TGTGCCAGCACCAGGAACAGGGGCACAGATACGCAGTATTTT

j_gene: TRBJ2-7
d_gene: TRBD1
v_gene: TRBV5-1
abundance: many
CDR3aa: CASSTSGTAYEQYF
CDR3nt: TGCGCCAGCAGCACTTCCGGGACAGCCTACGAGCAGTACTTC

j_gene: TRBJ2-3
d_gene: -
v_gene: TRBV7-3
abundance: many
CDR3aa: CASSNTRDTQYF
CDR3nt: TGTGCCAGCAGCAATACCAGGGATACGCAGTATTTT

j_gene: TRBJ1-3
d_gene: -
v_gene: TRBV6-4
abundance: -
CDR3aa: CASSEGLDLGNAISF
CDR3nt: TGTGCCAGCAGTGAGGGACTGGATCTAGGAAACGCCATATCTTTT

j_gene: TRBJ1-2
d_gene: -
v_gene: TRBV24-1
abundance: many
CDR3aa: CATSDPVTGGYTF
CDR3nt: TGTGCCACCAGTGACCCCGTGACCGGTGGCTACACCTTC

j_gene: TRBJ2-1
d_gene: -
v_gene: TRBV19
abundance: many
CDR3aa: CASSPTDDRYNEQFF
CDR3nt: TGTGCCAGTAGTCCAACTGACGACAGGTACAATGAGCAGTTCTTC

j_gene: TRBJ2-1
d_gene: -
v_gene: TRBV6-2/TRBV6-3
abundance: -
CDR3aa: CASSYLAVDEQFF
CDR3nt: TGTGCCAGCAGTTACTTGGCTGTAGATGAGCAGTTCTTC

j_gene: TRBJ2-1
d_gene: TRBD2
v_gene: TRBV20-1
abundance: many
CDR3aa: CSATIIAGGWEQFF
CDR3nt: TGCAGTGCTACGATCATAGCGGGGGGCTGGGAGCAGTTCTTC

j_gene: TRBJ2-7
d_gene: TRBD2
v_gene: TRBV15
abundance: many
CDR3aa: CATSRGLAGGHEQYF
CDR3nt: TGTGCCACCAGCAGGGGACTAGCGGGAGGCCACGAGCAGTACTTC

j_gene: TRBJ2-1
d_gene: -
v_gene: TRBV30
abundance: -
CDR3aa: CAWNRGASYNEQFF
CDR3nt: TGTGCCTGGAACCGCGGGGCGTCATACAATGAGCAGTTCTTC

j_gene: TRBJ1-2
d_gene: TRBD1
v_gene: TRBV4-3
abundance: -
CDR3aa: CASGQVVTGEIGGYTF
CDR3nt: TGCGCCAGCGGCCAAGTGGTAACAGGGGAAATAGGTGGCTACACCTTC

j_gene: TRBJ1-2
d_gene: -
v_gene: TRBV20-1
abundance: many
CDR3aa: CSARVPGQGRGGYTF
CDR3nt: TGCAGTGCTAGAGTTCCGGGCCAGGGGAGAGGAGGCTACACCTTC

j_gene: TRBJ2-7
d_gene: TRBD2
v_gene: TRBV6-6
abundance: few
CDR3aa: CASSPSGGLTYEQYF
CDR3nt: TGTGCCAGCAGTCCCAGCGGGGGGCTTACCTACGAGCAGTACTTC

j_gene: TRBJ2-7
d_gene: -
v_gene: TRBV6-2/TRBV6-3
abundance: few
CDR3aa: CASTPQRGGSYEQYF
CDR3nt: TGTGCCAGCACCCCTCAAAGAGGCGGGTCCTACGAGCAGTACTTC

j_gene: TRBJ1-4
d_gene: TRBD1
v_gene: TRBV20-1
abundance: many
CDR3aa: CSAPVNRDRGKTNEKLFF
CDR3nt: TGCAGTGCTCCAGTCAACCGGGACAGGGGCAAAACTAATGAAAAACTGTTTTTT

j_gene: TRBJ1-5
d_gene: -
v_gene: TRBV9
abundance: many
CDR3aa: CASSVALGWPQHF
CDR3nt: TGTGCCAGCAGCGTAGCCTTGGGTTGGCCCCAGCATTTT

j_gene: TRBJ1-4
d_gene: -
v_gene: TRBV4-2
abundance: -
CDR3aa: CASSHETEVYEKLFF
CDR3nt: TGTGCCAGCAGCCATGAGACGGAGGTCTATGAAAAACTGTTTTTT

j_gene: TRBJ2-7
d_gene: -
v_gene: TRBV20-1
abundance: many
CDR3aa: CSARDPLGLASDEQYF
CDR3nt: TGCAGTGCTAGAGACCCACTAGGTCTGGCGTCGGACGAGCAGTACTTC

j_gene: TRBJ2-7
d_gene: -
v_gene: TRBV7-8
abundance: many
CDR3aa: CASSLATSYEQYF
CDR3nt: TGTGCCAGCAGCTTAGCTACCTCCTACGAGCAGTACTTC